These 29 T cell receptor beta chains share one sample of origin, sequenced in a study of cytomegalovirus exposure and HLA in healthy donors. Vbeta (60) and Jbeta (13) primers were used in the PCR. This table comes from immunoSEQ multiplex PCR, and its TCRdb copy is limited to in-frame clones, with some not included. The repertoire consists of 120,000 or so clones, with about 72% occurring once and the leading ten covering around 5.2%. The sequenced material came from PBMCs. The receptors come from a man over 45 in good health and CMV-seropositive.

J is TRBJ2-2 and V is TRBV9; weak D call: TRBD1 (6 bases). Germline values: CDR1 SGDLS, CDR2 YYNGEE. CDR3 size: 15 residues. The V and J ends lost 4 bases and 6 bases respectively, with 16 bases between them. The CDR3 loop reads CASSSKGTLAGELFF. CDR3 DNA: TGTGCCAGCAGCTCCAAGGGGACATTAGCCGGGGAGCTGTTTTTT.

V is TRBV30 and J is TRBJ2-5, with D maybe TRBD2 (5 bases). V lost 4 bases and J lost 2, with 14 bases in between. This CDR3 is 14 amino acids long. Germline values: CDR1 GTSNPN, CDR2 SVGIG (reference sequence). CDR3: CAWNNAGRQETQYF. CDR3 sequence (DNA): TGTGCCTGGAACAACGCGGGTCGGCAAGAGACCCAGTACTTC.

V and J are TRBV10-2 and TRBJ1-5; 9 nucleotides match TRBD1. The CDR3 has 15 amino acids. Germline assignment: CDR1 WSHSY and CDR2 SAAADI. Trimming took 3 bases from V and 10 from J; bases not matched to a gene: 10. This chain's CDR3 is CASSDHRQGGPPQHF. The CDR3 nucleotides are TGCGCCAGCAGTGACCATAGACAGGGGGGCCCACCCCAGCATTTT.

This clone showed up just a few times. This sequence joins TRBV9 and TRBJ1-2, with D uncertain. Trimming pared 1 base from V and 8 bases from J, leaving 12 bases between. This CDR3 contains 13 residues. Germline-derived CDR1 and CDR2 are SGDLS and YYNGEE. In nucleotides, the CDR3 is TGTGCCAGCAGCGTAAGGGCGGCGGGCGGCTACACCTTC. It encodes CASSVRAAGGYTF.

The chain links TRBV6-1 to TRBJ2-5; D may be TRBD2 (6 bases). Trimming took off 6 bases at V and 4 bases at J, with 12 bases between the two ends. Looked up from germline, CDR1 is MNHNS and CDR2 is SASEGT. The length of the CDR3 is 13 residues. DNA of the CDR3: TGTGCCAGCAGCGCCCTAGCGCGAGAGACCCAGTACTTC. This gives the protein CASSALARETQYF.

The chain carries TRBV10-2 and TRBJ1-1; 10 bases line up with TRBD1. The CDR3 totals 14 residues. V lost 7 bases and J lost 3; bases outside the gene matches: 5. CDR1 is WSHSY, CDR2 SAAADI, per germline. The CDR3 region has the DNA TGCGCCAGCAACCCTGGGACAGGGGACACTGAAGCTTTCTTT. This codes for CASNPGTGDTEAFF.

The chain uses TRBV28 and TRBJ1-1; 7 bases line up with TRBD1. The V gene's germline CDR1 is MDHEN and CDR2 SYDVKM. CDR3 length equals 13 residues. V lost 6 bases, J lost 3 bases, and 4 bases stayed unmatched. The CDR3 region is CASSLDRDTEAFF. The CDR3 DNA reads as TGTGCCAGCAGCTTAGACAGGGACACTGAAGCTTTCTTT.

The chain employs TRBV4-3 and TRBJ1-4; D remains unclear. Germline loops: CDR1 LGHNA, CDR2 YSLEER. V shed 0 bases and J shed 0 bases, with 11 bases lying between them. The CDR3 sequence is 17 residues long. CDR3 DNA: TGCGCCAGCAGCCAAGACTACCTCCTTGCAACTAATGAAAAACTGTTTTTT. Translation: CASSQDYLLATNEKLFF.

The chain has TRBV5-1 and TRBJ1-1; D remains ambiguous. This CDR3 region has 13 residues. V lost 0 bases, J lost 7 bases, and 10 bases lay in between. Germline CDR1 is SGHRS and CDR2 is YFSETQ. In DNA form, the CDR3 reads TGCGCCAGCAGCTTGGGGAGGGAGGATGAAGCTTTCTTT. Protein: CASSLGREDEAFF.

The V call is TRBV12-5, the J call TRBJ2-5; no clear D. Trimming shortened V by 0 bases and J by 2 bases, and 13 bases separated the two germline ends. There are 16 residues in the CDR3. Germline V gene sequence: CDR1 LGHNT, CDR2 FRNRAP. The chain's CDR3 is CASGLVPPQKQETQYF. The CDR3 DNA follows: TGTGCTAGTGGTTTGGTACCCCCGCAGAAGCAAGAGACCCAGTACTTC.

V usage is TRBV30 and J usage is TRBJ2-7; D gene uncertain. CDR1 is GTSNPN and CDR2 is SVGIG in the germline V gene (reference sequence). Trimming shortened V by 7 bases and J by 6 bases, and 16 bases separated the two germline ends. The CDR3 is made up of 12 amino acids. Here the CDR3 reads CASLRQSSEQYF. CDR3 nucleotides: TGTGCCTCGTTGCGGCAGTCAAGCGAGCAGTACTTC.

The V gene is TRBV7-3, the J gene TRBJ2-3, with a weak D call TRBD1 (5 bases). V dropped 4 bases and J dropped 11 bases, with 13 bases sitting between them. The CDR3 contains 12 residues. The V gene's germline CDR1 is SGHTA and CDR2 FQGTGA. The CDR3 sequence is CASSSDRGRQYF. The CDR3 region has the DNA TGTGCCAGCAGCTCCGACAGAGGACGGCAGTATTTT. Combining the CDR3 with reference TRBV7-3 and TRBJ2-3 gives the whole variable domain GAGVSQTPSNKVTEKGKYVELRCDPISGHTALYWYRQSLGQGPEFLIYFQGTGAADDSGLPNDRFFAVRPEGSVSTLKIQRTERGDSAVYLCASSSDRGRQYFGPGTRLTVL.

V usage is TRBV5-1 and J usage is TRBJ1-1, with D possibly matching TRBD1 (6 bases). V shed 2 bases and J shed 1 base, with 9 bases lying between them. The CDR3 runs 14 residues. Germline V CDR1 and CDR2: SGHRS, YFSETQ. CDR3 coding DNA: TGCGCCAGCAGCTTTCAAGGGGGGAACACTGAAGCTTTCTTT. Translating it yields CASSFQGGNTEAFF.

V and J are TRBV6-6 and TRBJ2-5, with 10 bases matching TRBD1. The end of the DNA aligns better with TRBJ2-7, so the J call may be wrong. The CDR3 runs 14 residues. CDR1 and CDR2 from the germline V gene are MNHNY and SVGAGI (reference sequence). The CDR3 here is CASRKGQGLAEQYF. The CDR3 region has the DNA TGTGCCAGCAGAAAGGGACAGGGGTTAGCCGAGCAGTACTTC.

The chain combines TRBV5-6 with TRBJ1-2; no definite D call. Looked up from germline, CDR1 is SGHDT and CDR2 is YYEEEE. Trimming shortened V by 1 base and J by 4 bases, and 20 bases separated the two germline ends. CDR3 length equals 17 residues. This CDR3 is CASSLRDLRPRSYGYTF. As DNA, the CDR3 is TGTGCCAGCAGCTTGCGAGACCTTCGACCTCGGAGCTATGGCTACACCTTC. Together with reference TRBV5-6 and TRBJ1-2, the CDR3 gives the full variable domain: DAGVTQSPTHLIKTRGQQVTLRCSPKSGHDTVSWYQQALGQGPQFIFQYYEEEERQRGNFPDRFSGHQFPNYSSELNVNALLLGDSALYLCASSLRDLRPRSYGYTFGSGTRLTVV.

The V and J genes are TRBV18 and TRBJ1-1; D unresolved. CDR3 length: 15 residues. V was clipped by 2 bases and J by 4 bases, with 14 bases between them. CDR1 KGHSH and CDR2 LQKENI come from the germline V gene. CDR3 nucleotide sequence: TGTGCCAGCTCACCAGCCCCCCGTAGTACCACTGAAGCTTTCTTT. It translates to CASSPAPRSTTEAFF. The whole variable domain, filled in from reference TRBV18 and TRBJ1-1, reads NAGVMQNPRHLVRRRGQEARLRCSPMKGHSHVYWYRQLPEEGLKFMVYLQKENIIDESGMPKERFSAEFPKEGPSILRIQQVVRGDSAAYFCASSPAPRSTTEAFFGQGTRLTVV.

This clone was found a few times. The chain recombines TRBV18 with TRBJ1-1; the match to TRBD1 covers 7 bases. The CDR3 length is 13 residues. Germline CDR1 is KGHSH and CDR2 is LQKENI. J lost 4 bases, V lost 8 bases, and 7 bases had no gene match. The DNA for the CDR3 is TGTGCCAGCACAGGGGCAGGGTTCACTGAAGCTTTCTTT. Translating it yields CASTGAGFTEAFF.

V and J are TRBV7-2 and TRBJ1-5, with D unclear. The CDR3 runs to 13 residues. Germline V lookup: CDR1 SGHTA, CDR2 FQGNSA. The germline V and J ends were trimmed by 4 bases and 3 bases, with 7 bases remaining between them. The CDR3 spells CASSWAVNQPQHF. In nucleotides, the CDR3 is TGTGCCAGCAGCTGGGCAGTCAATCAGCCCCAGCATTTT.

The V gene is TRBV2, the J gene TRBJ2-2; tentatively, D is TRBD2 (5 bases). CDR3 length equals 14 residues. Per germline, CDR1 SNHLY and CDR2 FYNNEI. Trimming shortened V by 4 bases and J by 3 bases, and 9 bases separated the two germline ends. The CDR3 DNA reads TGTGCCAGCAGTGCTCGAGGGCACACCGGGGAGCTGTTTTTT. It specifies CASSARGHTGELFF.

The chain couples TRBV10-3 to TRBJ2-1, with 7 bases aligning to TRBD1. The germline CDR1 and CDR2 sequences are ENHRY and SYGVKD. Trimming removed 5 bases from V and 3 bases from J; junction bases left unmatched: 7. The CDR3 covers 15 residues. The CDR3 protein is CAISPTGQDYNEQFF. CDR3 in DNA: TGTGCCATCAGTCCCACTGGACAGGACTACAATGAGCAGTTCTTC.

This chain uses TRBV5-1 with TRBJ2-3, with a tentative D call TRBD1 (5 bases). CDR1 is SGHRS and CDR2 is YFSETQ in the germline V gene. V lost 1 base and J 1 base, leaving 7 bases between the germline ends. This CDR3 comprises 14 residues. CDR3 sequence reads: CASSLQGRTDTQYF. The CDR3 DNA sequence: TGCGCCAGCAGCTTGCAGGGTCGCACAGATACGCAGTATTTT.

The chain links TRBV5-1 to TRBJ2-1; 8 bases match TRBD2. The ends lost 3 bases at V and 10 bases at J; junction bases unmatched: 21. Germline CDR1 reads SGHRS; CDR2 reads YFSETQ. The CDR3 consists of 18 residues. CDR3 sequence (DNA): TGCGCCAGCAGCTCGCGCGGGGGGCGGCGGGGGGACCTGACCGAGCAGTTCTTC. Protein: CASSSRGGRRGDLTEQFF.

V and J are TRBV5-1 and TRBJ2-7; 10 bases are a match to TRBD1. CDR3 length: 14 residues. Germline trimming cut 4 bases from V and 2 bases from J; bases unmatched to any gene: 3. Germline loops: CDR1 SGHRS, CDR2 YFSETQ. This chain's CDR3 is CASSTGQGAYEQYF. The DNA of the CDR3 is TGCGCCAGCAGCACCGGACAGGGGGCCTACGAGCAGTACTTC. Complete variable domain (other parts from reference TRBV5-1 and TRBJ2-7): KAGVTQTPRYLIKTRGQQVTLSCSPISGHRSVSWYQQTPGQGLQFLFEYFSETQRNKGNFPGRFSGRQFSNSRSEMNVSTLELGDSALYLCASSTGQGAYEQYFGPGTRLTVT.

CDR3 sequence reads: CASSVPTGANVLTF. In DNA form, the CDR3 reads TGTGCCAGCAGTGTTCCTACTGGGGCCAACGTCCTGACTTTC. This sequence joins TRBV6-1 and TRBJ2-6; D not resolved. The germline CDR1 and CDR2 sequences are MNHNS and SASEGT. This CDR3 is 14 amino acids long. V was trimmed by 4 bases and J by 2 bases, leaving 6 bases between them.

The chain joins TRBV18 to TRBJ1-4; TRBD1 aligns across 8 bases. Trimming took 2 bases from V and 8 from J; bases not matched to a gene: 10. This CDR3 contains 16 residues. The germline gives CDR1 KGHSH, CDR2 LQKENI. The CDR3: CASSPFEGRGREKLFF. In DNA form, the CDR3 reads TGTGCCAGCTCACCATTTGAGGGCAGGGGGCGAGAAAAACTGTTTTTT.

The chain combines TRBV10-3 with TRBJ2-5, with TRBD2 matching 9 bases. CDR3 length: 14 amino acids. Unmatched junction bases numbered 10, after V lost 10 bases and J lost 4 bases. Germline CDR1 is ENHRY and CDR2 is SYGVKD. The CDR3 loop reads CATRDSGGLETQYF. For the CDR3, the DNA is TGTGCCACCCGGGATAGCGGGGGCTTAGAGACCCAGTACTTC.

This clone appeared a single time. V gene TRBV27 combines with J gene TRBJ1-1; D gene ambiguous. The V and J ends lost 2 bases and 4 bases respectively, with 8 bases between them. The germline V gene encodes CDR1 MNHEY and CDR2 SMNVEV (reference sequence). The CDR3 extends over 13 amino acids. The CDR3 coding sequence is TGTGCCAGCAGTTTAAAGACTACCACTGAAGCTTTCTTT. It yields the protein CASSLKTTTEAFF.

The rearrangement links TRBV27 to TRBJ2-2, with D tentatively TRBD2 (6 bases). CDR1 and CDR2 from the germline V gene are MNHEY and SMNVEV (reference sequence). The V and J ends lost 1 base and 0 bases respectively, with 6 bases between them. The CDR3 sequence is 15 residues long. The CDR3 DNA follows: TGTGCCAGCAGTTTATGGGGGGCGAACACCGGGGAGCTGTTTTTT. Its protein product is CASSLWGANTGELFF.

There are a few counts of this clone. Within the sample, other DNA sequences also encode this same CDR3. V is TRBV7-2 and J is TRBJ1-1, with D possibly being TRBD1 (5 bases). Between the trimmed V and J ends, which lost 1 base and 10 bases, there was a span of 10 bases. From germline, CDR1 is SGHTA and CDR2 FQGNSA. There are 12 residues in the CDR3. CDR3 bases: TGTGCCAGCAGCTTAGGACTAGGGGTAGCTTTCTTT. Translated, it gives CASSLGLGVAFF. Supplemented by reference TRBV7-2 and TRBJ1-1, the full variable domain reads GAGVSQSPSNKVTEKGKDVELRCDPISGHTALYWYRQSLGQGLEFLIYFQGNSAPDKSGLPSDRFSAERTGGSVSTLTIQRTQQEDSAVYLCASSLGLGVAFFGQGTRLTVV.